The clone carrying this TCR beta chain was seen at least ten times. Its antigen is undetermined. This record comes from a study of neurological immune-mediated disorders. Study details: The 35 or so patients with multiple sclerosis comprised roughly 30 relapsing-remitting cases and 3 secondary progressive cases.

Germline V gives CDR1 DFQATT, CDR2 SNEGSKA (reference sequence). J gave up 1 base and V 4 bases, and 15 bases lay outside the gene matches. The CDR3 loop spans 17 amino acids. The team produced cDNA through 5'RACE using 10-nucleotide random UMIs. In TCRdb, the 5' RACE reads were re-called with MiXCR into one record per CDR3 protein. The table has tens of thousands of distinct CDR3 sequences, 5.2% seen once; the top ten hold 7.4%. Study-wide findings and caveats: CDR3 amino acid sequences found in expanded clones were never shared across subjects, suggesting private repertoires in all groups. Phylogenetic grouping assigned the repertoires of 18 of 34 multiple sclerosis patients to a single cluster of related CDR3 sequences. This cluster may be a repertoire-level signature.

This clonotype originated in a man younger than 35 with multiple sclerosis. The chain uses TRBV20-1 and TRBJ1-1, with 7 bases matching TRBD1. Sequencing was carried out using PBMCs. The CDR3: CSATRDSTSLGNTEAFF. CDR3 nucleotides: TGCAGTGCTACAAGGGACAGCACCTCTTTGGGGAACACTGAAGCTTTCTTT.